Below are 26 T cell receptor beta chains sequenced from a single sample in a study of blood T cells in healthy people across ages. Alongside a J-beta primer mix, a sample-barcoded 5' primer served in a second PCR lasting roughly 6 to 11 cycles. TCRdb recomputed calls from the 5' RACE reads with MiXCR, one row per CDR3 protein. This repertoire shows more than 900,000 distinct CDR3 sequences, roughly a quarter found once; its top ten account for approximately 0.71%. These data also formed part of another study, on T cells of mothers and their children.

Sequenced input: blood. The receptors stem from a girl under 10 years old in good health.

J is TRBJ2-3 and V is TRBV7-3; possibly TRBD1 for D (6 bases). With 6 bases removed from V and 3 bases from J, the gap between germline ends came to 19 bases. CDR1 is SGHTA, CDR2 FQGTGA, per germline. There are 16 residues in the CDR3. CDR3 nucleotide sequence: TGTGCCAGCAGTTACTACCCAGGGGAAACAACAGATACGCAGTATTTT. Its protein product is CASSYYPGETTDTQYF.

This clonotype was detected a few times. The CDR3 sequence is CATDRADEQFF. In DNA, the CDR3 is TGTGCCACCGACAGGGCCGATGAGCAGTTCTTC. The rearrangement joins TRBV12-3 or TRBV12-4 to TRBJ2-1, with 7 bases matching TRBD1. V lost 10 bases and J lost 8; bases outside the gene matches: 5. This CDR3 is 11 amino acids long.

V is TRBV6-6 and J is TRBJ2-5; no clear D. V dropped 8 bases and J dropped 5 bases, with 9 bases sitting between them. CDR3 size: 11 residues. The germline V gene encodes CDR1 MNHNY and CDR2 SVGAGI (reference sequence). The CDR3 nucleotides are TGTGCCAGCCAAGGGTGGGAGACCCAGTACTTC. Translation gives CASQGWETQYF.

Only a few counts were recorded for this clonotype. The CDR3 loop reads CSASPGVVMYNEQFF. DNA for the CDR3: TGCAGTGCTAGCCCGGGGGTGGTCATGTACAATGAGCAGTTCTTC. The rearrangement links TRBV20-1 to TRBJ2-1; tentative D call: TRBD2 (6 bases). The CDR3 consists of 15 residues. V dropped 3 bases and J dropped 4 bases, with 16 bases sitting between them. Germline V gene data show CDR1 as DFQATT and CDR2 as SNEGSKA (reference sequence).

Concerning this clonotype itself: The junction shows a germline mismatch at one end, possibly a read error. The rearrangement uses TRBV4-1 and TRBJ1-2; D is unclear. Germline CDR1 reads MGHRA; CDR2 reads YSYEKL. The CDR3 extends over 16 amino acids. The CDR3 coding sequence is TGCGCCAGCAGCCAAGATCTGCCGTTAGACCGAAATGGCTACGCCTTC. Amino acids: CASSQDLPLDRNGYAF.

CDR3 nucleotides: TGTGCCATCAGTCCGGGACAGGTCTCTGGGGCCAACGTCCTGACTTTC. This gives the protein CAISPGQVSGANVLTF. The chain is built from TRBV10-3 and TRBJ2-6, with 8 nucleotides matching TRBD1. The V gene's germline CDR1 is ENHRY and CDR2 SYGVKD. V was clipped by 5 bases and J by 0 bases; unmatched bases: 3. The CDR3 totals 16 residues.

This clonotype was seen more than once but under ten times. This chain links TRBV20-1 with TRBJ2-4; D is uncertain. The germline V gene has CDR1 DFQATT and CDR2 SNEGSKA (reference sequence). V gave up 3 bases and J gave up 0 bases, with 6 bases separating them. CDR3 size: 13 residues. The CDR3 reads CSASRVAKNIQYF. CDR3 coding DNA: TGCAGTGCTAGTAGAGTAGCCAAAAACATTCAGTACTTC.

The chain joins TRBV14 to TRBJ2-7; possible D gene TRBD2, 6 bases. Between the trimmed V and J ends, which lost 3 bases and 4 bases, there was a span of 13 bases. CDR1 is SGHDN, CDR2 FVKESK, per germline. CDR3 length: 14 amino acids. The CDR3 reads CASSQRGTPYEQYF. CDR3 nucleotide sequence: TGTGCCAGCAGCCAGCGCGGGACTCCTTACGAGCAGTACTTC.

This clonotype was seen only a few times. This chain links TRBV20-1 with TRBJ2-7; the D gene is possibly TRBD2 (5 bases). Trimming removed 5 bases at V and 5 bases at J, with 16 bases between. The CDR3 is 13 residues long. In germline, CDR1 is DFQATT, CDR2 SNEGSKA (reference sequence). The CDR3 DNA sequence: TGCAGTGCTTCCACTAGTCATGAACACGAGCAGTACTTC. This translates into CSASTSHEHEQYF.

The chain employs TRBV29-1 and TRBJ2-2; D possibly corresponds to TRBD1 (5 bases). Germline V CDR1 and CDR2: SQVTM, ANQGSEA. This CDR3 comprises 13 residues. Between the trimmed V and J ends, which lost 4 bases and 2 bases, there was a span of 8 bases. The CDR3 sequence is CSVGDSNTGELFF. Here the CDR3 DNA reads TGCAGCGTTGGAGACAGTAACACCGGGGAGCTGTTTTTT.

The V call is TRBV27, the J call TRBJ1-2; D is ambiguous. The germline V and J ends were trimmed by 10 bases and 7 bases, with 13 bases remaining between them. The CDR3 is 11 amino acids. The germline gives CDR1 MNHEY, CDR2 SMNVEV (reference sequence). The CDR3 nucleotides are TGTGCCACCCTTATGGCCGGTGGCTACACCTTC. As protein: CATLMAGGYTF.

There are a few counts of this clonotype. The V gene is TRBV7-6, the J gene TRBJ2-5; TRBD2 might be the D (5 bases). The end of the DNA fits TRBJ2-7 better, so the J call may be wrong. CDR1 SGHVS and CDR2 FNYEAQ come from the germline V gene. CDR3 length: 14 residues. CDR3 sequence: CASRASAVSGEQYF. Here the CDR3 DNA reads TGTGCCAGCAGGGCATCAGCGGTCAGCGGCGAGCAGTACTTC.

This clonotype was seen a handful of times. The chain has TRBV7-3 and TRBJ1-2; the D is unclear. Germline-derived CDR1 and CDR2 are SGHTA and FQGTGA. Trimming took off 10 bases at V and 8 bases at J, with 23 bases between the two ends. The CDR3 has 14 residues. The DNA of the CDR3 is TGTGCCACCCATCCAGCGGCAAACCCAGAGGGCTACACCTTC. It encodes CATHPAANPEGYTF.

This clonotype was detected only a few times. V is TRBV29-1 and J is TRBJ2-2; D uncertain. The CDR3 is 12 residues long. Germline assignment: CDR1 SQVTM and CDR2 ANQGSEA. Trimming pared 7 bases from V and 1 base from J, leaving 7 bases between. The CDR3 spells CSAFKNTGELFF. Written as DNA, the CDR3 is TGCAGCGCTTTTAAGAACACCGGGGAGCTGTTTTTT.

The V and J genes are TRBV29-1 and TRBJ2-1; perhaps D is TRBD1 or TRBD2 (6 bases each). CDR3 length equals 12 residues. The germline gives CDR1 SQVTM, CDR2 ANQGSEA. The germline V and J ends were trimmed by 7 bases and 10 bases, with 17 bases remaining between them. CDR3 in DNA: TGCAGCGCCCGGGGGTCAGGGGTCGAGCAGTTCTTC. This encodes CSARGSGVEQFF.

A few counts support this clonotype. The chain combines TRBV5-1 with TRBJ2-5; D possibly corresponds to TRBD1 (5 bases). The end of the DNA is better explained by TRBJ2-7, so the J call may be wrong. There are 14 residues in the CDR3. The germline CDR1 and CDR2 sequences are SGHRS and YFSETQ. The DNA for the CDR3 is TGCGCCAGCAAATTCACGCAGGGATCCTACGAGCAGTACTTC. Translated, it gives CASKFTQGSYEQYF.

There are a few counts of this clonotype. The rearrangement uses TRBV29-1 and TRBJ2-1, with D tentatively TRBD1 or TRBD2 (5 bases each). V lost 7 bases, J lost 9 bases, and 19 bases lay in between. The germline V gene encodes CDR1 SQVTM and CDR2 ANQGSEA. The CDR3 consists of 13 residues. The CDR3, as DNA: TGCAGCGGAACCTTCGGGGACCACCGTGAGCAGTTCTTC. Translation: CSGTFGDHREQFF.

This clonotype has a handful of counts. The chain couples TRBV20-1 to TRBJ2-7; D not certain. This CDR3 has 12 amino acids. V was cut by 4 bases and J by 13 bases, with 20 bases left in between. Germline values: CDR1 DFQATT, CDR2 SNEGSKA (reference sequence). CDR3 sequence reads: CSATMATTRPYF. The CDR3 DNA reads as TGCAGTGCTACCATGGCGACAACCCGGCCCTACTTC.

This clonotype was recorded a few times. The genes are TRBV4-3 and TRBJ1-6, with D possibly being TRBD1 (5 bases). This CDR3 contains 14 residues. Trimming took off 5 bases at V and 10 bases at J, with 15 bases between the two ends. From germline, CDR1 is LGHNA and CDR2 YSLEER. For the CDR3, the DNA is TGCGCCAGCAGCTTTAACGGAGGGGCCTCACCCCTCCACTTT. Translated: CASSFNGGASPLHF.

The chain uses TRBV20-1 and TRBJ1-1, with D uncertain. This CDR3 spans 12 amino acids. Germline CDR1 reads DFQATT; CDR2 reads SNEGSKA (reference sequence). Trimming stripped 0 bases from V and 6 bases from J, with 8 bases between. The DNA of the CDR3 is TGCAGTGCTAGAGATTACCTTTCTGAAGCTTTCTTT. It specifies CSARDYLSEAFF.

This chain joins TRBV20-1 and TRBJ1-6; no clear D gene. V shed 0 bases and J shed 9 bases, with 18 bases lying between them. The CDR3 totals 16 residues. From germline, CDR1 is DFQATT and CDR2 SNEGSKA (reference sequence). In DNA form, the CDR3 reads TGCAGTGCTAGAGATCCTGTCGGGCAGGACCTTTCACCCCTCCACTTT. It specifies CSARDPVGQDLSPLHF.

This clonotype came up a few times. This chain links TRBV27 with TRBJ2-3, with 9 bases identical to TRBD2. The ends lost 4 bases at V and 5 bases at J; junction bases unmatched: 10. Germline assignment: CDR1 MNHEY and CDR2 SMNVEV (reference sequence). CDR3 length: 16 residues. The CDR3: CASSSPSGNVGDTQYF. CDR3 DNA sequence: TGTGCCAGCAGTTCACCTAGCGGGAATGTGGGAGATACGCAGTATTTT.

The chain carries TRBV20-1 and TRBJ1-4, with D hard to call. The CDR3 is 13 residues long. From germline, CDR1 is DFQATT and CDR2 SNEGSKA (reference sequence). V was cut by 3 bases and J by 5 bases, with 10 bases left in between. CDR3 sequence reads: CSARPLMNEKLFF. In DNA, the CDR3 is TGCAGTGCTAGGCCTCTTATGAATGAAAAACTGTTTTTT.

This clonotype appeared a few times. The rearrangement joins TRBV7-2 to TRBJ2-1; D is uncertain. Trimming removed 0 bases from V and 0 bases from J, with 6 bases in between. The CDR3 spans 15 residues. Germline V gene data show CDR1 as SGHTA and CDR2 as FQGNSA. The CDR3 DNA follows: TGTGCCAGCAGCTTAGCGGCAGGCTCCTACAATGAGCAGTTCTTC. Translated, it gives CASSLAAGSYNEQFF. Based on the CDR3 plus reference TRBV7-2 and TRBJ2-1, the full variable domain is GAGVSQSPSNKVTEKGKDVELRCDPISGHTALYWYRQSLGQGLEFLIYFQGNSAPDKSGLPSDRFSAERTGGSVSTLTIQRTQQEDSAVYLCASSLAAGSYNEQFFGPGTRLTVL.

This clonotype was counted between two and nine times. V usage is TRBV5-1 and J usage is TRBJ2-1; TRBD2 matches at 7 bases. CDR3 length: 15 residues. The J segment lost 7 bases and the V segment lost 1 base, leaving 8 bases of the junction unmatched. CDR1 and CDR2 from the germline V gene are SGHRS and YFSETQ. The CDR3 sequence is CASSLKASGLNEQFF. In DNA, the CDR3 is TGCGCCAGCAGCTTGAAGGCTAGCGGACTTAATGAGCAGTTCTTC.

This sequence joins TRBV29-1 and TRBJ2-1; 9 nucleotides agree with TRBD2. The germline V gene has CDR1 SQVTM and CDR2 ANQGSEA. The CDR3 consists of 12 residues. The V gene end was trimmed by 5 bases and the J gene end by 9 bases; junction bases not matched to a gene: 5. For the CDR3, the DNA is TGCAGCGTTATTGGCGGGAGGGGTGAGCAGTTCTTC. Translating gives CSVIGGRGEQFF.